Listed below are T cell receptor beta chains from one sample, sequenced in a study of T-cell memory formation after mild COVID-19. TCRdb called the 5' RACE reads again in MiXCR, with one record for every CDR3 protein. The data contain fewer than 600,000 distinct CDR3 sequences, roughly 20% of them singletons. What was sequenced was PBMCs or a T cell subset sorted from them (not recorded which). The source is an adult woman who had mild COVID-19 (a few samples of this study predate the infection). Cell type and time point are not known. Each CDR3 is given with its conserved first and last residue. D genes are given only for firm matches. Clone size is not always given. Where it is, it says once, few, many or a class for expanded clones.

TRBD1	.	TRBV6-5	TRBJ1-1	TGTGCCAGCAAGAAGGACAGGGGCGGAAGGCATGCTTTCTTT	CASKKDRGGRHAFF
.	few	TRBV25-1	TRBJ2-3	TGTGCCAGCAGTGAACCCCTTGGGGGAGGTACAGATACGCAGTATTTT	CASSEPLGGGTDTQYF
TRBD2	.	TRBV20-1	TRBJ2-7	TGCAGTGCTAGACGGGCAGGACTAGCCTTCTACGAGCAGTACTTC	CSARRAGLAFYEQYF
TRBD2	.	TRBV12-3/TRBV12-4	TRBJ2-7	TGTGCCAGCAGTCCCGGGACTAGCGGGCTCCTGGAGCAGTACTTC	CASSPGTSGLLEQYF
TRBD2	.	TRBV7-2	TRBJ2-1	TGTGCCAGCAGCTTAGTAGGGCGGGACTACTACAATGAGCAGTTCTTC	CASSLVGRDYYNEQFF
.	.	TRBV3-1	TRBJ1-2	TGCGCCAGCAGCCAAGGGGCAGGGGTAGGATATGGCTACACCTTC	CASSQGAGVGYGYTF
.	.	TRBV9	TRBJ1-2	TGTGCCAGTAACCCCCTAGGAGGGAACTATGGCTACACCTTC	CASNPLGGNYGYTF
.	.	TRBV7-3	TRBJ2-1	TGTGCCAGCAGCCCGGGGTCTGAAAATGAGCAGTTCTTC	CASSPGSENEQFF
.	few	TRBV5-5	TRBJ2-1	TGTGCCAGCAGCCAAATAAGTTCCTCCTACAATGAGCAGTTCTTC	CASSQISSSYNEQFF
.	.	TRBV7-9	TRBJ2-1	TGTGCCAGCAGCTTAGTTCCTTTGAACACAGAGCAGTTCTTC	CASSLVPLNTEQFF
.	.	TRBV6-5	TRBJ1-1	TGTGCCAGAAGCCCCACCGGGGAGACTGAAGCTTTCTTT	CARSPTGETEAFF
TRBD1	few	TRBV5-1	TRBJ2-7	TGCGCCAGCAGCTTCATCCCGGGACAGGAAATTCAGTACGAGCAGTACTTC	CASSFIPGQEIQYEQYF
TRBD2	few	TRBV6-5	TRBJ2-3	TGTGCCAGCAGTCAGATAGCGGGAGGGCCCACCCGACCCACAGATACGCAGTATTTT	CASSQIAGGPTRPTDTQYF
.	.	TRBV4-3	TRBJ1-2	TGCGCCAGCAGCCATTTCGAGTTCTCCCCTGGCTACACCTTC	CASSHFEFSPGYTF
.	.	TRBV6-1	TRBJ2-1	TGTGCCAGCAGATCGGACAGATACAATGAGCAGTTCTTC	CASRSDRYNEQFF
.	.	TRBV5-6	TRBJ2-5	TGTGCCAGCAGTTCTACAGGGTTAGATGAGTACTTC	CASSSTGLDEYF
TRBD1	.	TRBV24-1	TRBJ2-1	TGTGCCACCAGCCTGACAGGGAATGAGCAGTTCTTC	CATSLTGNEQFF
.	.	TRBV7-2	TRBJ1-6	TGTGCCGTCGAGGGGGTATACTATAATTCACCCCTCCACTTT	CAVEGVYYNSPLHF
.	.	TRBV18	TRBJ2-1	TGTGCCAGCTCACCCGGAGGAACAACCTACAATGAGCAGTTCTTC	CASSPGGTTYNEQFF
TRBD1	few	TRBV4-3	TRBJ2-1	TGCGCCAGCAGCCAAGATCCAGGGACAGTTCGGGAGCAGTTCTTC	CASSQDPGTVREQFF
.	once	TRBV7-9	TRBJ1-3	TGTGCCAGCAGCTTACGCGGAGGGGCTGGAAACACCATATATTTT	CASSLRGGAGNTIYF
.	many	TRBV7-9	TRBJ2-7	TGTGCCAGCAGCCTGGGGGGTCCCACCTACGAGCAGTACTTC	CASSLGGPTYEQYF
.	once	TRBV6-6	TRBJ2-7	TGTGCCAGCAGTAGTTCGGGAAAGCAGTACTTC	CASSSSGKQYF
.	.	TRBV7-2	TRBJ2-1	TGTGCCAGCAGCTTATCGTTCGGACAGAATGAGCAGTTCTTC	CASSLSFGQNEQFF
.	.	TRBV2	TRBJ2-7	TGTGCCAGCAGTGGGGTATTGGACTCCTACGAGCAGTACTTC	CASSGVLDSYEQYF
.	few	TRBV2	TRBJ1-5	TGTGCCAGCAGTGATGGGAGGGGAAATCAGCCCCAGCATTTT	CASSDGRGNQPQHF
TRBD1	few	TRBV12-3/TRBV12-4	TRBJ1-2	TGTGCCAGCAGTTCGGACAGGGGGCAATACTATGGCTACACCTTC	CASSSDRGQYYGYTF
TRBD1	.	TRBV25-1	TRBJ1-1	TGTGCCACGAAAAGGACAGGGAACACTGAAGCTTTCTTT	CATKRTGNTEAFF
.	.	TRBV12-3/TRBV12-4	TRBJ2-1	.	CASSFGGGTSRFF
.	.	TRBV9	TRBJ2-2	TGTGCCAGCAGCCCCCAGGGGGGGATGAGGACCGGGGAGCTGTTTTTT	CASSPQGGMRTGELFF
.	.	TRBV6-1	TRBJ2-7	TGTGCCAGCAGTAAACTAGCCTACGAGCAGTACTTC	CASSKLAYEQYF
.	.	TRBV7-2	TRBJ2-5	TGTGCCAGCAGCTTGAGGCCTAGCCGGGAGACCCAGTACTTC	CASSLRPSRETQYF
.	few	TRBV20-1	TRBJ1-1	TGCAGTGCTAGAGGGGCGAGAGGGTCGGACACTGAAGCTTTCTTT	CSARGARGSDTEAFF
TRBD2	.	TRBV7-3	TRBJ2-5	TGTGCCAGCAGCGCAGTAGCGGGAGGGCCTCTTGAGACCCAGTACTTC	CASSAVAGGPLETQYF
TRBD2	.	TRBV6-1	TRBJ2-7	TGTGCCAGCAGGACACTAGCGGGAGGTTTCTACGAGCAGTACTTC	CASRTLAGGFYEQYF
.	.	TRBV29-1	TRBJ2-2	TGCAGCGTTACTCGGGGCGGCACCGGGGAGCTGTTTTTT	CSVTRGGTGELFF
.	.	TRBV20-1	TRBJ2-3	TGCAGTGCTAGACCCCCACTCAGCACAGATACGCAGTATTTT	CSARPPLSTDTQYF